The source of this TCR beta chain is a study of T cell responses to AZD1222 COVID-19 vaccine. Overall study findings and caveats: Increases in Spike-specific TCR breadth and depth were seen after two AZD1222 doses. Nearly half of spike-specific TCRs reportedly target unmutated variant regions. Vaccine-associated CD4 TCRs spanned spike, dominant at 160-218 and 743-854.

CDR1 and CDR2 from the germline V gene are MNHNY and SVGAGI (reference sequence). This CDR3 has 14 residues. V was clipped by 2 bases and J by 8 bases, with 15 bases between them. The repertoire was sequenced with immunoSEQ multiplex PCR; TCRdb's copy has only in-frame clones and lacks some. This sample has 110,000 to 150,000 clones; 80% to 90% occur once, and the top ten carry around 8%. A note on this clone: Its antigen is not identified.

The material was peripheral blood, obtained on day 0 of AZD1222 vaccination. The origin of this receptor is an adult in good health. This chain connects TRBV6-6 to TRBJ1-1; D remains unclear. The CDR3 region is CASSYPSGSPEAFF. CDR3 DNA: TGTGCCAGCAGTTACCCGAGCGGGTCGCCAGAAGCTTTCTTT.